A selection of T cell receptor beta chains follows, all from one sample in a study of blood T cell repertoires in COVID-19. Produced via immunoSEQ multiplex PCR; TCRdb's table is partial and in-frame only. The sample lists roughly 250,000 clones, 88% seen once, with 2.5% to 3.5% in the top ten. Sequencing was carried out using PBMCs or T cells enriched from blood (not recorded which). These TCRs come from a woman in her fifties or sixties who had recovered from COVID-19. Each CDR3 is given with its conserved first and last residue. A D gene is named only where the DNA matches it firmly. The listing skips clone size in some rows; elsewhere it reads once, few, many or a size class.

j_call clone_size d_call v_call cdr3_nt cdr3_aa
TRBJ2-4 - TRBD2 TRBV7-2 TGTGCCAGCAGCTCGGGACTAGCGGGAGGGCCACGGAACATTCAGTACTTC CASSSGLAGGPRNIQYF
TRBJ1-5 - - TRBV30 TGTGCCTGGAGTGTACAGGAGAATCAGCCCCAGCATTTT CAWSVQENQPQHF
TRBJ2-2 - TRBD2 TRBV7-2 TGTGCCAGCAGCTTAGATAGCGGGAGACGGTCCGGGGAGCTGTTTTTT CASSLDSGRRSGELFF
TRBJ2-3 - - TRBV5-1 TGCGCCAGCAGCCAAGACAGCCGGTCCACAGATACGCAGTATTTT CASSQDSRSTDTQYF
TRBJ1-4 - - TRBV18 TGTGCCAGCTCACCATCTACCGGGGGGGCTGTCGAAAAACTGTTTTTT CASSPSTGGAVEKLFF
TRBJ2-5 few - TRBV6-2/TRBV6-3 TGTGCCAGCAGTTACTCGAGGGGGATCGGGGAAGAGACCCAGTACTTC CASSYSRGIGEETQYF
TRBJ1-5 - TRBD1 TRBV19 TGTGCCAGTAAAGGGACAGGGGGTTATCAGCCCCAGCATTTT CASKGTGGYQPQHF
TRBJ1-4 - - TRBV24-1 TGTGCCACCCAAGGACAAACTAATGAAAAACTGTTTTTT CATQGQTNEKLFF
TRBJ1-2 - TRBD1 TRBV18 TGTGCCAGCTCACCGACCCTTGGACAGGGAAACTATGGCTACACCTTC CASSPTLGQGNYGYTF
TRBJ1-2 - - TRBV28 TGTGCCACCTCGGACAGTAACTATGGCTACACCTTC CATSDSNYGYTF
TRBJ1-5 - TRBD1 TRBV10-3 TGTGCCATCAGTGAGGACAGGGCCCAACAGCCCCAGCATTTT CAISEDRAQQPQHF
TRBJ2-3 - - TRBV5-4 TGTGCCAGCAGCCCAGGGGGCGGGAGTAGCACAGATACGCAGTATTTT CASSPGGGSSTDTQYF
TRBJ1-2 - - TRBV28 TGTGCCAGCAGGGCGGGCGACCAGGCTTCGGTCGGCTACACCTTC CASRAGDQASVGYTF
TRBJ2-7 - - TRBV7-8 TGTGCCAGCAGCCGGGACTTCCCACGGCAGTACTTC CASSRDFPRQYF
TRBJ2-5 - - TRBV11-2 TGTGCCAGCAGCTCCACGGGGGGCTCCCAAGAGACCCAGTACTTC CASSSTGGSQETQYF
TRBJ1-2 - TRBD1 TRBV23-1 TGCGCCAGCAGTCCCAAGGACAGGGTCTATGGCTACACCTTC CASSPKDRVYGYTF
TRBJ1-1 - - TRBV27 TGTGCCAGCAGTTTATTCATAGGGGCAACTGAAGCTTTCTTT CASSLFIGATEAFF
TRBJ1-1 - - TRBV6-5 TGTGCCAGCAGTTACCCCGACAGGCATGGGACTGAAGCTTTCTTT CASSYPDRHGTEAFF